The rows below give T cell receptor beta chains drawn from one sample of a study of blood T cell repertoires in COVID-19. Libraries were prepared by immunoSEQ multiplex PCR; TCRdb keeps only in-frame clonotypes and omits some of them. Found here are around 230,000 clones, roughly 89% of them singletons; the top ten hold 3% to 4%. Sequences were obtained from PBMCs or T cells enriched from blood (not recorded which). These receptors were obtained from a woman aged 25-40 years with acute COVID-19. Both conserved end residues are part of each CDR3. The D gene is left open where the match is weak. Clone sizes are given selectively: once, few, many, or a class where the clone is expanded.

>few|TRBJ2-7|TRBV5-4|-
TGTGCCAGCAGCTTTCAATCCTCCTACGAGCAGTACTTC
CASSFQSSYEQYF
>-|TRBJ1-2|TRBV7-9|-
TGTGCCAGCAGCTTCCGGTTGCACGGTTATGGCTACACCTTC
CASSFRLHGYGYTF
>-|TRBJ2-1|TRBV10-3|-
TGTGCCATCAGTGAGTCCAGCGTTGAGCAGTTCTTC
CAISESSVEQFF
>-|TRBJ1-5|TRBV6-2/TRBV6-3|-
TGTGCCAGCAGTTACTTACAGGGACAACAGCCCCAGCATTTT
CASSYLQGQQPQHF
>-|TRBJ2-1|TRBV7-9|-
TGTGCCAGCAGCCCCCGGGATGCGCAGTTCTTC
CASSPRDAQFF
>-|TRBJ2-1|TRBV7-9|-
TGTGCCAGCAGCTTCCCCGGGTCGTCAGGGAATGAGCAGTTCTTC
CASSFPGSSGNEQFF
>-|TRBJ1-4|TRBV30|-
TGTGCCTGGAGTAAAGTAGGGCAGGGCGGTGAAAAACTGTTTTTT
CAWSKVGQGGEKLFF
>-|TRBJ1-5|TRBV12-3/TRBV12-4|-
TGTGCCAGCAGACGGGGTAATCAGCCCCAGCATTTT
CASRRGNQPQHF
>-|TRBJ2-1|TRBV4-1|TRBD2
TGCGCCAGCAGCCAAATGGGACTAGCGGGGGGGCAAATCTCCATTGAGCAGTTCTTC
CASSQMGLAGGQISIEQFF
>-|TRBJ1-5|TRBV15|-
TGTGCCACCAGCAGCCAAACAGGAACGGGCAATCAGCCCCAGCATTTT
CATSSQTGTGNQPQHF
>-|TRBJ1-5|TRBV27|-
TGTGCCAGCAGTTTAAGCCCCCTGGCAGAGGATGGATATCAGCCCCAGCATTTT
CASSLSPLAEDGYQPQHF
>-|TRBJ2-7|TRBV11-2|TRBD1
TGTGCCAGCAGTCTCCGACAGGGATACTCCTACGAGCAGTACTTC
CASSLRQGYSYEQYF
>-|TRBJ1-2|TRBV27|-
TGTGCCAGCAGTTTCATGGCGGGGTTCAGTGGCTACACCTTC
CASSFMAGFSGYTF
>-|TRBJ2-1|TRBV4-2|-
TGTGCCAGCAGCCAAGATCCCCAGGGTTACAATGAGCAGTTCTTC
CASSQDPQGYNEQFF
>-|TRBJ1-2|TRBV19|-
TGTGCCAGTAGCCAAACTGGGGCTGGTGTCTATGGCTACACCTTC
CASSQTGAGVYGYTF
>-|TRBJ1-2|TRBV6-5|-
TGTGCCAGCAAACCCGGACAGTCTAACTATGGCTACACCTTC
CASKPGQSNYGYTF